These 2 T cell receptor beta chains came from one sample sequenced in a study of cytotoxic CD8 clonotypes in ibrutinib-treated CLL (dated by TCRdb to about 2021). The library was prepared using the immunoSEQ multiplex PCR assay. TCRdb mirrors the immuneACCESS table, restricted to in-frame sequences. Some clones are absent from its copies; in checked studies, under half trace to an unresolved V gene, and the reason for the others is unknown. The sample includes about 58,000 clones, with approximately 71% observed a single time. The ten top clones hold 43% of the sample. This specimen's time point label, interpreted: 12 months on ibrutinib. The sample here was PBMCs, taken after 12 months of ibrutinib treatment. All receptors derive from a human donor with chronic lymphocytic leukemia.

V is TRBV5-1 and J is TRBJ2-7, with 8 bases aligning to TRBD1. The length of the CDR3 is 13 residues. J was trimmed by 3 bases and V by 4 bases; bases with no gene match: 3. Looked up from germline, CDR1 is SGHRS and CDR2 is YFSETQ. This chain's CDR3 is CASSTGGYYEQYF. The CDR3 DNA sequence: TGCGCCAGCAGCACAGGGGGTTACTACGAGCAGTACTTC.

This clone has just a few counts. This chain connects TRBV9 to TRBJ1-3; 10 nucleotides agree with TRBD1. The CDR3 is 18 residues long. The junction had 7 bases not matched to a gene; V was cut back by 0 bases and J by 1 base. Germline values: CDR1 SGDLS, CDR2 YYNGEE. CDR3 DNA sequence: TGTGCCAGCAGCGTAGAGCGGGACAGGGGTTTATCTGGAAACACCATATATTTT. It is translated as CASSVERDRGLSGNTIYF.